This TCR beta chain was found in a study of cytomegalovirus exposure and HLA in healthy donors. The data were produced by immunoSEQ multiplex PCR, yet TCRdb's version contains in-frame clones alone and is incomplete. The table lists about 160,000 clones, roughly nine tenths of them singletons, with 5.7% in the top ten. CDR1 MDHEN and CDR2 SYDVKM come from the germline V gene. This CDR3 comprises 14 residues. Between the trimmed V and J ends, which lost 7 bases and 7 bases, there was a span of 17 bases. J is TRBJ1-5 and V is TRBV28; the D gene is possibly TRBD1 (6 bases). The receptor comes from a woman aged 30 to 39 in good health and CMV-seronegative. The sequencing sample was made of PBMCs. For the CDR3, the DNA is TGTGCCAGCAAACATAGGGCAGGGGACCAGCCCCAGCATTTT. It encodes CASKHRAGDQPQHF.